This T cell receptor beta chain was sequenced during a study of T cells in Graves' hyperthyroidism and ophthalmopathy. The source material, RNA transcripts, was used to amplify TCR beta CDR3 regions. HTBI primers drove first-round RT-PCR of the TCR CDR3. Using its own MiXCR run on the multiplex PCR reads, TCRdb lists one record per CDR3 protein. Altogether 550,000 to 650,000 distinct CDR3 sequences are present, less than 15% being singletons, with the ten largest covering about 15%. Germline trimming cut 5 bases from V and 8 bases from J; bases unmatched to any gene: 10. This CDR3 contains 16 residues. Germline V gives CDR1 SGHAT, CDR2 FQNNGV.

Material for sequencing was blood. The receptor was derived from a woman between 35 and 50 years old with Graves' hyperthyroidism. The chain links TRBV11-2 to TRBJ1-4; 11 bases map to TRBD1. DNA of the CDR3: TGTGCCAGCAGCCGGGGACAGGGGGGCTTTCGGGAAAAACTGTTTTTT. Amino acid sequence: CASSRGQGGFREKLFF.